These 22 T cell receptor beta chains share one sample of origin, sequenced in a study of blood T cell repertoires in COVID-19. Libraries were prepared by immunoSEQ multiplex PCR; TCRdb keeps only in-frame clonotypes and omits some of them. The sample has 160,000 or so clones; more than 70% are singletons. Sequencing input: peripheral blood. The receptors come from a man aged 60-69 years with acute or convalescent COVID-19.

V usage is TRBV13 and J usage is TRBJ2-7, with 7 bases identical to TRBD2. CDR3 length: 17 amino acids. With V trimmed by 5 bases and J by 1 base, 14 bases remained unmatched. Germline CDR1 PRHDT, CDR2 FYEKMQ (reference sequence). The chain's CDR3 is CASSPSRMRGRSYEQYF. The CDR3 nucleotides read TGTGCCAGCAGCCCCAGTAGAATGCGGGGGAGGTCCTACGAGCAGTACTTC.

The genes are TRBV4-2 and TRBJ2-2; D gene uncertain. The CDR3 length is 13 residues. Per the germline V gene, CDR1 is LGHNA and CDR2 is YNFKEQ. V was clipped by 0 bases and J by 5 bases, with 4 bases between them. This CDR3 is CASSQEQTGELFF. The DNA for the CDR3 is TGTGCCAGCAGCCAAGAGCAGACCGGGGAGCTGTTTTTT.

This chain uses TRBV4-3 with TRBJ2-1, with D possibly TRBD1 on 6 matching bases. Deletions cut 0 bases from V and 6 bases from J, with 15 bases between. The germline gives CDR1 LGHNA, CDR2 YSLEER. This CDR3 has 16 residues. CDR3 nucleotides: TGCGCCAGCAGCCAAGATCCTACAGGGTCTCGCAATGAGCAGTTCTTC. This codes for CASSQDPTGSRNEQFF.

The chain links TRBV2 to TRBJ1-5; 9 nucleotides agree with TRBD1. Germline V gives CDR1 SNHLY, CDR2 FYNNEI. The CDR3 runs to 13 residues. The V and J ends lost 8 bases and 4 bases, in that order; junction bases with no gene match: 3. As DNA, the CDR3 is TGTGCCAGCGGGGACAGGGAGAATCAGCCCCAGCATTTT. Its translation is CASGDRENQPQHF.

Turning to this clone: Other DNA sequences of this sample code for an identical CDR3. The chain carries TRBV6-5 and TRBJ2-7; maybe TRBD1 (5 bases). The V end was cut by 2 bases, the J end by 4 bases, with 9 bases between. There are 13 residues in the CDR3. Germline V gene lookup returns CDR1 MNHEY and CDR2 SVGAGI. This CDR3 is CASSYGQNYEQYF. The CDR3 DNA sequence: TGTGCCAGCAGTTACGGACAAAATTACGAGCAGTACTTC.

The gene calls are TRBV18 and TRBJ1-2; a possible D gene is TRBD1 (5 bases). The CDR3 covers 14 residues. CDR1 KGHSH and CDR2 LQKENI come from the germline V gene. Trimming cost V 3 bases and J 8 bases, with 16 bases left between them. CDR3 in amino acids: CASSPDIGGNGYTF. CDR3 bases: TGTGCCAGCTCACCGGACATCGGCGGGAACGGCTACACCTTC. Using reference TRBV18 and TRBJ1-2 for the parts outside the CDR3, the full variable domain is NAGVMQNPRHLVRRRGQEARLRCSPMKGHSHVYWYRQLPEEGLKFMVYLQKENIIDESGMPKERFSAEFPKEGPSILRIQQVVRGDSAAYFCASSPDIGGNGYTFGSGTRLTVV.

The chain carries TRBV6-5 and TRBJ1-4; perhaps TRBD1 as D (5 bases). CDR3 size: 14 residues. Germline lookup yields CDR1 MNHEY and CDR2 SVGAGI. With 0 bases removed from V and 7 bases from J, the gap between germline ends came to 9 bases. The DNA for the CDR3 is TGTGCCAGCAGTTACTCGGGGAGGGGTGAAAAACTGTTTTTT. Its protein is CASSYSGRGEKLFF.

This rearrangement joins TRBV2 to TRBJ2-1; 8 positions agree with TRBD1. The CDR3 loop spans 13 amino acids. V shed 4 bases, J shed 4 bases, and the junction held 0 bases outside the gene matches. Germline V lookup: CDR1 SNHLY, CDR2 FYNNEI. Here the CDR3 reads CASSGDRYNEQFF. The CDR3 DNA follows: TGTGCCAGCAGTGGGGACAGGTACAATGAGCAGTTCTTC.

V is TRBV28 and J is TRBJ2-3; D not certain. Looked up from germline, CDR1 is MDHEN and CDR2 is SYDVKM. This CDR3 region has 13 residues. V was pared by 8 bases and J by 7 bases, with 16 bases between. The CDR3 loop is CASELPPKNTQYF. The DNA for the CDR3 is TGTGCCAGCGAACTACCCCCTAAGAATACGCAGTATTTT. The full variable domain, in which reference TRBV28 and TRBJ2-3 provide the parts outside the CDR3, is DVKVTQSSRYLVKRTGEKVFLECVQDMDHENMFWYRQDPGLGLRLIYFSYDVKMKEKGDIPEGYSVSREKKERFSLILESASTNQTSMYLCASELPPKNTQYFGPGTRLTVL.

The gene calls are TRBV7-6 and TRBJ1-4; 8 bases map to TRBD1. The germline V gene has CDR1 SGHVS and CDR2 FNYEAQ. Unmatched junction bases numbered 11, after V lost 5 bases and J lost 6 bases. The CDR3 is made up of 16 amino acids. This CDR3 is CASSPLWTGMDEKLFF. In DNA, the CDR3 is TGTGCCAGCAGCCCACTCTGGACAGGGATGGATGAAAAACTGTTTTTT.

This rearrangement joins TRBV5-1 to TRBJ1-1; 7 positions match TRBD1. Per the germline V gene, CDR1 is SGHRS and CDR2 is YFSETQ. V gave up 4 bases and J gave up 0 bases; unmatched junction bases: 6. The CDR3 length is 15 residues. CDR3 sequence: CASSPGTALNTEAFF. DNA of the CDR3: TGCGCCAGCAGCCCTGGGACAGCATTGAACACTGAAGCTTTCTTT.

J is TRBJ2-2 and V is TRBV6-4; weak D call: TRBD2 (7 bases). The germline gives CDR1 MRHNA, CDR2 SNTAGT. This CDR3 has 18 residues. V lost 11 bases and J 6 bases, leaving 31 bases between the germline ends. The CDR3 bases are TGTGCCCCGGGTTCCTTTGGGGGGGCGGGGCAAGGTTCCGGGGAGCTGTTTTTT. This codes for CAPGSFGGAGQGSGELFF.

The genes are TRBV19 and TRBJ1-4, with 8 bases that match TRBD1. V lost 6 bases and J lost 8; bases outside the gene matches: 8. The CDR3 totals 14 residues. CDR1 and CDR2 from the germline V gene are LNHDA and SQIVND (reference sequence). In DNA form, the CDR3 reads TGTGCCAGTAGCGCAGGACAGGGCGTCGAAAAACTGTTTTTT. As protein: CASSAGQGVEKLFF.

The rearrangement uses TRBV4-1 and TRBJ1-3, with 7 positions matching TRBD1. V gave up 5 bases and J gave up 3 bases; unmatched junction bases: 7. CDR1 MGHRA and CDR2 YSYEKL come from the germline V gene. The CDR3 contains 15 residues. In DNA, the CDR3 is TGCGCCAGCAGCTTCTCCGACAGGGTTGGAAACACCATATATTTT. This sequence encodes CASSFSDRVGNTIYF.

V and J are TRBV18 and TRBJ2-2, with D possibly being TRBD2 (5 bases). The CDR3 totals 16 residues. The germline V gene encodes CDR1 KGHSH and CDR2 LQKENI. V dropped 4 bases and J dropped 1 base, with 13 bases sitting between them. The CDR3 sequence: CASSQTRELNTGELFF. The DNA for the CDR3 is TGTGCCAGCTCACAGACCCGGGAACTGAACACCGGGGAGCTGTTTTTT.

There are a few counts of this clone. The J gene is TRBJ2-2, the V gene TRBV5-4, with 8 bases aligning to TRBD2. The germline V gene encodes CDR1 SGHNT and CDR2 YYREEE (reference sequence). The length of the CDR3 is 16 residues. V shed 0 bases, J shed 5 bases, and the junction held 6 bases outside the gene matches. DNA of the CDR3: TGTGCCAGCAGCTTGGCAGGACTAGCTTTGACCGGGGAGCTGTTTTTT. Translated, it gives CASSLAGLALTGELFF.

The J gene is TRBJ1-1, the V gene TRBV30, with unresolved D. V was trimmed by 0 bases and J by 2 bases, leaving 7 bases between them. This CDR3 has 13 amino acids. Germline V gene sequence: CDR1 GTSNPN, CDR2 SVGIG (reference sequence). The CDR3 bases are TGTGCCTGGAGTGTGAGAGATAACACTGAAGCTTTCTTT. This codes for CAWSVRDNTEAFF.

This rearrangement joins TRBV7-9 to TRBJ1-1; unclear D gene. This CDR3 region has 13 residues. Per germline, CDR1 SEHNR and CDR2 FQNEAQ (reference sequence). The V end lost 1 base, the J end lost 4 bases, and 7 bases lay between the germline ends. In nucleotides, the CDR3 is TGTGCCAGCAGCTTAGGGGAGGTCACTGAAGCTTTCTTT. Protein: CASSLGEVTEAFF.

The rearrangement uses TRBV19 and TRBJ1-2; no definite D call. CDR3 length: 13 amino acids. Trimming removed 2 bases from V and 4 bases from J, with 8 bases in between. Germline loops: CDR1 LNHDA, CDR2 SQIVND (reference sequence). CDR3: CASSISRGYGYTF. The CDR3 nucleotides are TGTGCCAGTAGTATATCCCGCGGCTATGGCTACACCTTC. Full variable domain (remainder filled in from reference TRBV19 and TRBJ1-2): DGGITQSPKYLFRKEGQNVTLSCEQNLNHDAMYWYRQDPGQGLRLIYYSQIVNDFQKGDIAEGYSVSREKKESFPLTVTSAQKNPTAFYLCASSISRGYGYTFGSGTRLTVV.

The chain carries TRBV6-5 and TRBJ2-3; tentatively, D is TRBD1 (5 bases). The germline CDR1 and CDR2 sequences are MNHEY and SVGAGI. CDR3 size: 15 residues. The germline V and J ends were trimmed by 5 bases and 3 bases, with 15 bases remaining between them. The CDR3 protein is CASSPDRWGTDTQYF. In nucleotides, the CDR3 is TGTGCCAGCAGTCCCGACAGATGGGGAACAGATACGCAGTATTTT.

The table lists this clone with a count of one. V and J are TRBV6-5 and TRBJ1-1; possibly TRBD1 for D (6 bases). In germline, CDR1 is MNHEY, CDR2 SVGAGI. The ends were cut back, 2 bases at V and 3 bases at J, with 16 bases in the middle. There are 16 residues in the CDR3. CDR3 DNA sequence: TGTGCCAGCAGTTACAAGATAAAGGGGGGGGACACTGAAGCTTTCTTT. Translating it yields CASSYKIKGGDTEAFF.

The chain carries TRBV2 and TRBJ1-1; D possibly corresponds to TRBD1 (5 bases). Trimming took off 4 bases at V and 1 base at J, with 13 bases between the two ends. Per germline, CDR1 SNHLY and CDR2 FYNNEI. The CDR3 consists of 15 residues. The CDR3 here is CASSAGGTKNTEAFF. The CDR3 coding sequence is TGTGCCAGCAGTGCGGGGGGGACCAAGAACACTGAAGCTTTCTTT.